The 14 T cell receptor beta chains given below trace back to one sample, sequenced in a study of blood T cell repertoires in COVID-19. Sequencing used immunoSEQ multiplex PCR; TCRdb keeps in-frame clones, though not all of them. The profile shows about 14,000 clones, around 73% of them singletons. Sequenced sample: peripheral blood. These receptors came from a man between 65 and 80 years old with acute or convalescent COVID-19.

This chain uses TRBV28 with TRBJ1-2; 10 bases fit TRBD1. This CDR3 spans 16 amino acids. V lost 6 bases to trimming and J lost 8 bases; unmatched junction nucleotides: 15. Germline CDR1 and CDR2: MDHEN and SYDVKM. This CDR3 reads CASSPNAGTGVVGYTF. CDR3 nucleotides: TGTGCCAGCAGCCCAAACGCCGGGACAGGGGTCGTAGGCTACACCTTC.

CDR3 sequence reads: CASSEGTSEAYEQYF. The CDR3 nucleotides read TGTGCCAGCAGCGAGGGGACTAGCGAGGCCTACGAGCAGTACTTC. V and J are TRBV5-4 and TRBJ2-7; 10 positions match TRBD2. Germline trimming cut 4 bases from V and 2 bases from J; bases unmatched to any gene: 6. The CDR3 loop spans 15 amino acids. The germline CDR1 and CDR2 sequences are SGHNT and YYREEE (reference sequence).

The rearrangement links TRBV7-2 to TRBJ2-3; TRBD2 might be the D (5 bases). The V gene lost 3 bases and the J gene lost 5 bases, with 12 bases spanning the gap. CDR1 is SGHTA, CDR2 FQGNSA, per germline. The CDR3 spans 14 residues. The DNA of the CDR3 is TGTGCCAGCAGCTTGGGTTGGGAGAGAGATACGCAGTATTTT. Its protein product is CASSLGWERDTQYF.

This clone has just a few counts. The chain has TRBV11-2 and TRBJ1-1; D uncertain. The CDR3 runs 12 residues. Germline CDR1 is SGHAT and CDR2 is FQNNGV. Deletions cut 0 bases from V and 4 bases from J, with 3 bases between. CDR3 amino acids: CASSLDFTEAFF. The DNA for the CDR3 is TGTGCCAGCAGCTTAGACTTCACTGAAGCTTTCTTT. Complete variable domain (other parts from reference TRBV11-2 and TRBJ1-1): EAGVAQSPRYKIIEKRQSVAFWCNPISGHATLYWYQQILGQGPKLLIQFQNNGVVDDSQLPKDRFSAERLKGVDSTLKIQPAKLEDSAVYLCASSLDFTEAFFGQGTRLTVV.

CDR3 sequence: CASSLGQGINEQFF. The CDR3 DNA follows: TGTGCCAGCAGCCTCGGACAGGGGATAAATGAGCAGTTCTTC. The V gene is TRBV6-6, the J gene TRBJ2-1, with 9 bases lining up with TRBD1. Trimming cost V 6 bases and J 7 bases; bases outside gene matches: 7. Germline CDR1 reads MNHNY; CDR2 reads SVGAGI (reference sequence). There are 14 residues in the CDR3.

The chain is built from TRBV20-1 and TRBJ2-1; 7 nucleotides match TRBD1. This CDR3 is built from 15 residues. Trimming at V came to 3 bases and at J to 3 bases, leaving 8 bases not matched to a gene. Germline V gives CDR1 DFQATT, CDR2 SNEGSKA (reference sequence). CDR3 sequence: CSASPGTDYYNEQFF. In DNA form, the CDR3 reads TGCAGTGCTAGTCCGGGGACAGACTACTACAATGAGCAGTTCTTC.

This rearrangement joins TRBV14 to TRBJ2-3, with 11 nucleotides matching TRBD2. Trimming at V came to 4 bases and at J to 7 bases, leaving 7 bases not matched to a gene. This CDR3 comprises 15 residues. CDR1 and CDR2 (germline): SGHDN, FVKESK. The CDR3 protein is CASSPRLAGIYTQYF. The CDR3 nucleotides are TGTGCCAGCAGCCCCAGACTAGCGGGGATTTATACGCAGTATTTT.

In this sample, this clone turned up a few times. The genes are TRBV7-2 and TRBJ2-1; a possible D gene is TRBD2 (6 bases). The length of the CDR3 is 14 residues. The germline V gene has CDR1 SGHTA and CDR2 FQGNSA. Trimming took 2 bases from V and 10 from J, leaving 15 bases between them. Here the CDR3 DNA reads TGTGCCAGCAGCTTACCGGGGGTTAATTCGGAGCAGTTCTTC. It codes for CASSLPGVNSEQFF.

V is TRBV11-3 and J is TRBJ2-3; D perhaps matches TRBD1 (6 bases). With 1 base removed from V and 2 bases from J, the gap between germline ends came to 13 bases. The CDR3 has 16 amino acids. The germline CDR1 and CDR2 sequences are SGHNT and YENEEA. The CDR3 nucleotides are TGTGCCAGCAGCTTAGGATCAGGGGCCAACACAGATACGCAGTATTTT. It specifies CASSLGSGANTDTQYF.

The chain carries TRBV30 and TRBJ2-5; D is possibly TRBD2 (7 bases). The V gene lost 0 bases and the J gene lost 5 bases, with 13 bases spanning the gap. The germline V gene encodes CDR1 GTSNPN and CDR2 SVGIG (reference sequence). This CDR3 spans 14 amino acids. Here the CDR3 reads CAWSVRRGGETQYF. The CDR3, as DNA: TGTGCCTGGAGTGTACGTAGGGGGGGGGAGACCCAGTACTTC.

The chain links TRBV10-3 to TRBJ2-7; 7 bases are shared with TRBD1. Germline V gene data show CDR1 as ENHRY and CDR2 as SYGVKD. J lost 2 bases, V lost 6 bases, and 4 bases had no gene match. The CDR3 has 13 residues. The CDR3, as DNA: TGTGCCATCAGCCGGGACAGCACCTACGAGCAGTACTTC. Encoded protein: CAISRDSTYEQYF.

The chain uses TRBV5-8 and TRBJ1-6, with TRBD1 identical over 7 bases. Germline V CDR1 and CDR2: SGHTS, YDEGEE. The junction had 6 bases not matched to a gene; V was cut back by 1 base and J by 2 bases. CDR3 length equals 17 residues. CDR3 sequence (DNA): TGTGCCAGCAGCTTGTGGACAGGAACCGCCTATAATTCACCCCTCCACTTT. Protein: CASSLWTGTAYNSPLHF.

A few counts support this clone. This chain uses TRBV3-1 (or the pseudogene TRBV3-2) with TRBJ1-2, with D uncertain. Looked up from germline, CDR1 is LGHDT and CDR2 is YNNKEL (reference sequence). Trimming took off 0 bases at V and 4 bases at J, with 12 bases between the two ends. The CDR3 is 15 residues long. This CDR3 reads CASSQDRIRAYGYTF. DNA for the CDR3: TGTGCCAGCAGCCAAGACAGGATACGCGCCTATGGCTACACCTTC.

This clone was found a few times. V and J are TRBV6-2 or TRBV6-3 and TRBJ2-1; D might be TRBD2 (6 bases). Germline V lookup: CDR1 MNHEY, CDR2 SVGEGT. CDR3 length: 13 residues. The ends were cut back, 4 bases at V and 6 bases at J, with 10 bases in the middle. As DNA, the CDR3 is TGTGCCAGCAGTTGGCAGGGAGGCAATGAGCAGTTCTTC. Translation gives CASSWQGGNEQFF.